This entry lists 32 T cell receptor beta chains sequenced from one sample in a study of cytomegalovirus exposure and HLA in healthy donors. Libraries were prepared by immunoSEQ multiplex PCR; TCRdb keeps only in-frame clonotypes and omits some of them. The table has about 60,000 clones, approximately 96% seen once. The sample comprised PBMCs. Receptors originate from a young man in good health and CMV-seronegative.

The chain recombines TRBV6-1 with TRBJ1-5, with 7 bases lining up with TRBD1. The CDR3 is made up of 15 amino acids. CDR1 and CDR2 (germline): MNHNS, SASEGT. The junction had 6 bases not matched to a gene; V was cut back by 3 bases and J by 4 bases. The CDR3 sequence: CASSEVRQGNQPQHF. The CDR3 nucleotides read TGTGCCAGCAGTGAGGTCAGACAGGGAAATCAGCCCCAGCATTTT.

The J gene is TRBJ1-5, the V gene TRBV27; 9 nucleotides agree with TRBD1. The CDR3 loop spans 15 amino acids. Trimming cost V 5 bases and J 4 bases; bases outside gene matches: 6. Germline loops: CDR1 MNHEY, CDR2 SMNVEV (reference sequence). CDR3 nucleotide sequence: TGTGCCAGCAGTCCCCAGACAGGGGGGAATCAGCCCCAGCATTTT. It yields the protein CASSPQTGGNQPQHF.

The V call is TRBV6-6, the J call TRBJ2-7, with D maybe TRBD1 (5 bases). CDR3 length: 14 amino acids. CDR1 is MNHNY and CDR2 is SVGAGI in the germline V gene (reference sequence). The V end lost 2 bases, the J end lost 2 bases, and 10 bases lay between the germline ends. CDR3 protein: CASSYGTGTYEQYF. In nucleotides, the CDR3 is TGTGCCAGCAGTTACGGCACAGGAACCTACGAGCAGTACTTC.

Here the CDR3 DNA reads TGTGCCAGCAGTTCGTCGGGACAGGGGCAACAGCCCCAGCATTTT. Amino acid sequence: CASSSSGQGQQPQHF. The chain uses TRBV28 and TRBJ1-5; TRBD1 aligns across 10 bases. Germline loops: CDR1 MDHEN, CDR2 SYDVKM. Trimming at V came to 4 bases and at J to 7 bases, leaving 7 bases not matched to a gene. CDR3 length: 15 amino acids.

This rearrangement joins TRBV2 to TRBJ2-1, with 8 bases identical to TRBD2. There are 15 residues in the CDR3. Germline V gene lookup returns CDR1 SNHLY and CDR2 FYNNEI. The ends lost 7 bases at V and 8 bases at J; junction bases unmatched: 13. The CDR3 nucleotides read TGTGCCAGCAACCCTGAATTAGCGGGATTGGATGAGCAGTTCTTC. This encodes CASNPELAGLDEQFF.

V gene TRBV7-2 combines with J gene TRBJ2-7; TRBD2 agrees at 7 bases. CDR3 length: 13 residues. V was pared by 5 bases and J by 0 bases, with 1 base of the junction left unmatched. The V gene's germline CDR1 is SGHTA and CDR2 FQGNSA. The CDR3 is CASSRGSSYEQYF. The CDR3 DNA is TGTGCCAGCAGCCGCGGGAGCTCCTACGAGCAGTACTTC.

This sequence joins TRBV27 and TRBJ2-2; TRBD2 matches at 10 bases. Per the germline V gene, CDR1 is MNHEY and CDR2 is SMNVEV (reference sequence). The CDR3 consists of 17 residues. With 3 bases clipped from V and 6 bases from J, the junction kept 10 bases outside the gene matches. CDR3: CASSLGLAGVRAGELFF. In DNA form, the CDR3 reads TGTGCCAGCAGTTTGGGGCTAGCGGGAGTAAGGGCCGGGGAGCTGTTTTTT.

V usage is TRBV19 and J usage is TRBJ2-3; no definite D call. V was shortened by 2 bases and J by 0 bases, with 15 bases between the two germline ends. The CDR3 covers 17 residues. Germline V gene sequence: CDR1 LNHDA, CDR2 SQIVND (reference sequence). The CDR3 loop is CASSIFSSEPSTDTQYF. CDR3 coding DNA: TGTGCCAGTAGTATATTCTCGTCAGAACCTAGCACAGATACGCAGTATTTT.

CDR3 nucleotide sequence: TGCAGCGTTTACCAGACAGGGATGGCGAACGAGCAGTACTTC. The encoded protein is CSVYQTGMANEQYF. The chain couples TRBV29-1 to TRBJ2-7, with TRBD1 identical over 7 bases. Germline lookup yields CDR1 SQVTM and CDR2 ANQGSEA. The CDR3 is 14 residues long. Unmatched junction bases numbered 12, after V lost 5 bases and J lost 5 bases.

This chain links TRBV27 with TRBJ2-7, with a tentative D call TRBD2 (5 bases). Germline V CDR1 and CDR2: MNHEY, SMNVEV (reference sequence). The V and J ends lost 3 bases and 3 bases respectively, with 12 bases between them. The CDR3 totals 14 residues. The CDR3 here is CASSLWGEHYEQYF. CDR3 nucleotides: TGTGCCAGCAGTTTGTGGGGAGAGCACTACGAGCAGTACTTC.

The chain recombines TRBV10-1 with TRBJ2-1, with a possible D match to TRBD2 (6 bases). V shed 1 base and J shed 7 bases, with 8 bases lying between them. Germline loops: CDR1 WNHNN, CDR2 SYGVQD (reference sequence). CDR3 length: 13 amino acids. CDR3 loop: CASSEWGRNEQFF. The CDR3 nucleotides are TGCGCCAGCAGTGAGTGGGGGAGGAATGAGCAGTTCTTC.

The CDR3 DNA reads TGTGCCAGCAGCTTGGCCGGATCGGGAGCTCCCTACAATGAGCAGTTCTTC. Translation: CASSLAGSGAPYNEQFF. The chain couples TRBV5-6 to TRBJ2-1; D is perhaps TRBD2 (6 bases). The V gene lost 0 bases and the J gene lost 2 bases, with 15 bases spanning the gap. Germline values: CDR1 SGHDT, CDR2 YYEEEE. The CDR3 is 17 amino acids.

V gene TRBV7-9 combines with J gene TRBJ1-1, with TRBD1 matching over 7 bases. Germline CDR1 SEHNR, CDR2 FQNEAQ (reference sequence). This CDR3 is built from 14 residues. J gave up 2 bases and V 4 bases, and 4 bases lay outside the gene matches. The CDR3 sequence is CASSSGQVNTEAFF. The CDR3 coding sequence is TGTGCCAGCAGCTCAGGACAGGTAAACACTGAAGCTTTCTTT.

For the CDR3, the DNA is TGTGCCAGTAGTATCACTAGCGGGGTAACAGATACGCAGTATTTT. This encodes CASSITSGVTDTQYF. The gene calls are TRBV19 and TRBJ2-3, with TRBD2 identical over 10 bases. The trim removed 3 bases at V and 3 bases at J, leaving 3 bases unmatched. The germline CDR1 and CDR2 sequences are LNHDA and SQIVND (reference sequence). CDR3 length equals 15 residues.

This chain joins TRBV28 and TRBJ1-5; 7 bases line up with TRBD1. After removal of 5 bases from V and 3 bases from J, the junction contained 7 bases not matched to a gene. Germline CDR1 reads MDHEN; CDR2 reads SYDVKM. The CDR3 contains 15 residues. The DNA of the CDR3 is TGTGCCAGCAGTGACCGGGGACAGCTCAATCAGCCCCAGCATTTT. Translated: CASSDRGQLNQPQHF.

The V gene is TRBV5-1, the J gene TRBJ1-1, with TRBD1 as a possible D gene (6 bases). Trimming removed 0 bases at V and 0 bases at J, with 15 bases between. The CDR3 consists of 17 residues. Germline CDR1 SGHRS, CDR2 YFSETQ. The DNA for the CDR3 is TGCGCCAGCAGCTTGGCAGGGGTTTCTGAGATGAACACTGAAGCTTTCTTT. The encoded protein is CASSLAGVSEMNTEAFF.

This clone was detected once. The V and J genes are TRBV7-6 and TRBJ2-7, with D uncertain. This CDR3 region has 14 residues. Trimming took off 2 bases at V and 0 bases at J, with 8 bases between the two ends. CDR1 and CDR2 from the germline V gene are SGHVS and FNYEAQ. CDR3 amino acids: CASSLYVSSYEQYF. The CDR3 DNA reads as TGTGCCAGCAGCTTATATGTGAGCTCCTACGAGCAGTACTTC.

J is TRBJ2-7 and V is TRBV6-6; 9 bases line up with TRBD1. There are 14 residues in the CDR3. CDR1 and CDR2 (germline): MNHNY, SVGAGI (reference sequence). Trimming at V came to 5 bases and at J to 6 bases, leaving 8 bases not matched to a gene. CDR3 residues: CASSDPGQGGEQYF. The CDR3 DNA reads TGTGCCAGCAGTGATCCGGGACAGGGCGGCGAGCAGTACTTC.

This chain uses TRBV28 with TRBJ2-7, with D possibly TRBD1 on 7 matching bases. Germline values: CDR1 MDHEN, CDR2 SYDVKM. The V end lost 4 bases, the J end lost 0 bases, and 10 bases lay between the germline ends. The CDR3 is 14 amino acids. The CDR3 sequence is CASSWGDSSYEQYF. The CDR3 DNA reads TGTGCCAGCAGTTGGGGGGACAGCTCCTACGAGCAGTACTTC.

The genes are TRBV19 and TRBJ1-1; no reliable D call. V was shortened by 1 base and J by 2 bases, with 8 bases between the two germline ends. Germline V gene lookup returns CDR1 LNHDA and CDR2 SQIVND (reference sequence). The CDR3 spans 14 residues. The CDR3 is CASSIVGGNTEAFF. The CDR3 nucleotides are TGTGCCAGTAGTATAGTTGGCGGTAACACTGAAGCTTTCTTT.

For the CDR3, the DNA is TGTGCCAGCAGACTAACAGGGTTTAGCAATCAGCCCCAGCATTTT. Translated, it gives CASRLTGFSNQPQHF. The chain couples TRBV28 to TRBJ1-5; possibly TRBD1 for D (6 bases). V shed 6 bases and J shed 0 bases, with 12 bases lying between them. Per germline, CDR1 MDHEN and CDR2 SYDVKM. The CDR3 loop spans 15 amino acids.

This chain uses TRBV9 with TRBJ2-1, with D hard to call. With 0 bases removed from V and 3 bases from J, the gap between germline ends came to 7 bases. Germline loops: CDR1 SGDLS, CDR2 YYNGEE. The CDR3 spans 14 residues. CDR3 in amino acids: CASSVDIYYNEQFF. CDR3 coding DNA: TGTGCCAGCAGCGTAGACATTTACTACAATGAGCAGTTCTTC. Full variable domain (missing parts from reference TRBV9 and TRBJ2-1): DSGVTQTPKHLITATGQRVTLRCSPRSGDLSVYWYQQSLDQGLQFLIQYYNGEERAKGNILERFSAQQFPDLHSELNLSSLELGDSALYFCASSVDIYYNEQFFGPGTRLTVL.

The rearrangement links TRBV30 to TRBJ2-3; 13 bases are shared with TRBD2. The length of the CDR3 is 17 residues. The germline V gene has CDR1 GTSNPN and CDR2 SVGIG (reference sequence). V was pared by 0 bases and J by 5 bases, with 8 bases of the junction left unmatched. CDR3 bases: TGTGCCTGGAGTGTAGGGCGGACTAGCGGGAGTGGAGATACGCAGTATTTT. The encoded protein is CAWSVGRTSGSGDTQYF. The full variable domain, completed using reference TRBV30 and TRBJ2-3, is SQTIHQWPATLVQPVGSPLSLECTVEGTSNPNLYWYRQAAGRGLQLLFYSVGIGQISSEVPQNLSASRPQDRQFILSSKKLLLSDSGFYLCAWSVGRTSGSGDTQYFGPGTRLTVL.

The CDR3 protein is CASSGQDNIYEQYF. The CDR3 region has the DNA TGTGCCAGCAGTGGACAGGATAACATATACGAGCAGTACTTC. This chain connects TRBV7-9 to TRBJ2-7; 7 nucleotides align to TRBD1. The germline CDR1 and CDR2 sequences are SEHNR and FQNEAQ (reference sequence). The CDR3 covers 14 residues. V lost 6 bases and J lost 4; bases outside the gene matches: 9.

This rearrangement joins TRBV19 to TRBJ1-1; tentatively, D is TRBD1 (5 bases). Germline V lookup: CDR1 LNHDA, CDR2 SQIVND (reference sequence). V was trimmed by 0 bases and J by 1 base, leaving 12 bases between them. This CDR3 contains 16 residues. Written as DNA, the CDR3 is TGTGCCAGTAGTATAGATCGGAGACAGCCGAACACTGAAGCTTTCTTT. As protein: CASSIDRRQPNTEAFF.

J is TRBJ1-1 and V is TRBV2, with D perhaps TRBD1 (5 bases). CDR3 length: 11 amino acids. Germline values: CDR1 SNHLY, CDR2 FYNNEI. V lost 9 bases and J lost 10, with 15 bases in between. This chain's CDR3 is CASQGNNRAFF. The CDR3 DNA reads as TGTGCCAGTCAGGGAAACAATCGAGCTTTCTTT.

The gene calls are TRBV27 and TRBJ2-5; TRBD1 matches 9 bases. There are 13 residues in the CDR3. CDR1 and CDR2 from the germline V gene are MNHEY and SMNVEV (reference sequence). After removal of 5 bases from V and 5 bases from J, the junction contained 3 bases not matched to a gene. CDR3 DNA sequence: TGTGCCAGCAGTCTACAGGGGGCGGAGACCCAGTACTTC. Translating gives CASSLQGAETQYF.

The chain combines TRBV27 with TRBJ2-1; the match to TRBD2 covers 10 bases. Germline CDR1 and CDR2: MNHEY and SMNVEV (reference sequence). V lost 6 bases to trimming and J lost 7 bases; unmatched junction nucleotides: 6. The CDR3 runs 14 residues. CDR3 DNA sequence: TGTGCCAGCAGGAGGACTAGCGGTCTAAATGAGCAGTTCTTC. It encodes CASRRTSGLNEQFF.

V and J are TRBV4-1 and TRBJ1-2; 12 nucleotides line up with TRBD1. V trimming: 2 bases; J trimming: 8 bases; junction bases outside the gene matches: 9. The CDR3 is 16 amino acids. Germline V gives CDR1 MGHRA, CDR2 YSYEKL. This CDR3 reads CASSQPRDRGRGGYTF. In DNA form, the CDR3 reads TGCGCCAGCAGCCAACCCCGGGACAGGGGGCGTGGGGGCTACACCTTC.

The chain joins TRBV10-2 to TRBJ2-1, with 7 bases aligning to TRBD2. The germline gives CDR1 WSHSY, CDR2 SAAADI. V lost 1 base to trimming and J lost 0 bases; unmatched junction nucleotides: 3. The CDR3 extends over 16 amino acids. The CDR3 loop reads CASSEYAGVSYNEQFF. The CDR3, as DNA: TGCGCCAGCAGTGAGTATGCGGGAGTCTCCTACAATGAGCAGTTCTTC.

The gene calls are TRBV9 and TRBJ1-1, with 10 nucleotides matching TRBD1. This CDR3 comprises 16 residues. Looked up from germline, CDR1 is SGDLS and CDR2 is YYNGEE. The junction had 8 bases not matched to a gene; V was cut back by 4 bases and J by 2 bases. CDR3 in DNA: TGTGCCAGCAGCCCCGGGACAGGGGAGGTTAACACTGAAGCTTTCTTT. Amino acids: CASSPGTGEVNTEAFF.

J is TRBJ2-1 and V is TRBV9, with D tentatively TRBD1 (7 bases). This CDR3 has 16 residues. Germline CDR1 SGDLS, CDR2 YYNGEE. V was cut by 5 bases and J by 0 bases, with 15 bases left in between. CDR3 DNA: TGTGCCAGCAGTGGAGGGGGCCCTAGCTCCTACAATGAGCAGTTCTTC. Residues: CASSGGGPSSYNEQFF.